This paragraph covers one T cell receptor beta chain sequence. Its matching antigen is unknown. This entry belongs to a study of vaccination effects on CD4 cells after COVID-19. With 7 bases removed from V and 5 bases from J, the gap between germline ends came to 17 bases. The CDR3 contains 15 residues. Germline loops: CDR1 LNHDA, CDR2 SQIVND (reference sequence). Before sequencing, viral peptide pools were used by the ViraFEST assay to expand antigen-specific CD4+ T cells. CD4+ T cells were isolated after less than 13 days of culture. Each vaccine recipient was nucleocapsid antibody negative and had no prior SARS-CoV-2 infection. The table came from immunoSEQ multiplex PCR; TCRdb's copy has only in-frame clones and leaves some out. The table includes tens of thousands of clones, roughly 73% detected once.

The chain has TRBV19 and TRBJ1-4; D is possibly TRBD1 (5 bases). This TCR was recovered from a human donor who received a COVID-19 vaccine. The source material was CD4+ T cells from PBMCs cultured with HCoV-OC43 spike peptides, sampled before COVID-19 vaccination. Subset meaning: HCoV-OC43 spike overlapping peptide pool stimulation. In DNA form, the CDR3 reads TGTGCCAGTACAGGGCAGGGCGGGAGGAATGAAAAACTGTTTTTT. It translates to CASTGQGGRNEKLFF.